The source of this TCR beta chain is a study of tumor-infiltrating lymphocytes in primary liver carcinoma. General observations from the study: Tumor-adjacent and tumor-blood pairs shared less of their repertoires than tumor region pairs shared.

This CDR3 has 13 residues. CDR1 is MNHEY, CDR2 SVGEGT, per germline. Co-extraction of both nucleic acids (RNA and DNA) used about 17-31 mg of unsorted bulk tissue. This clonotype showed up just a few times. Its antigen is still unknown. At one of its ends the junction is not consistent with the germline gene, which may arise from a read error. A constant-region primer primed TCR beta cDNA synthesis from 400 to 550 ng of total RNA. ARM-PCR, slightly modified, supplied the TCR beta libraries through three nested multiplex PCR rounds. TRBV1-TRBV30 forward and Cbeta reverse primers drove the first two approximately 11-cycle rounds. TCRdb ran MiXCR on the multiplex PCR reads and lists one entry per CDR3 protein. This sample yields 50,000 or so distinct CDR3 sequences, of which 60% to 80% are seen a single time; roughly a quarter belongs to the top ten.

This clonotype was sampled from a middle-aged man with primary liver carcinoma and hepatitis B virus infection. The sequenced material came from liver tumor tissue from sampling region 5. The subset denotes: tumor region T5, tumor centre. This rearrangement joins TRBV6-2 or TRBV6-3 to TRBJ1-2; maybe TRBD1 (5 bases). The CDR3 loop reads CASSPGWLSGYTF. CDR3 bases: TGCGCCAGCAGTCCAGGGTGGCTCAGTGGCTACACCTTC.